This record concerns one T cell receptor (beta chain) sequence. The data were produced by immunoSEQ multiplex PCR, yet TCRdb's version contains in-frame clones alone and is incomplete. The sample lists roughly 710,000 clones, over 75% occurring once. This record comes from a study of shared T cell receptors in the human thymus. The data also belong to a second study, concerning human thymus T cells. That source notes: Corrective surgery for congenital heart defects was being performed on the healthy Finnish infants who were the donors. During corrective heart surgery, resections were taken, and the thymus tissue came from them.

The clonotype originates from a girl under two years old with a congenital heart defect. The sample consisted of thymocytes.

CDR3 in amino acids: CASSLLGQGHNQPQHF. The DNA of the CDR3 is TGTGCCAGCAGCTTGTTGGGACAGGGACACAATCAGCCCCAGCATTTT. This chain joins TRBV5-8 and TRBJ1-5; 9 nucleotides agree with TRBD1. Germline CDR1 SGHTS, CDR2 YDEGEE. This CDR3 contains 16 residues. The trim removed 1 base at V and 3 bases at J, leaving 5 bases unmatched.